This T cell receptor (beta chain) appears in the sequencing data of a study of blood T cells in healthy people across ages. Study conclusions and caveats: Among long-lived donors, naive CD4+ cells were more numerous and diversity higher than in aged donors. Among T cells, TCR beta diversity per million cells dropped roughly linearly as age rose. From one million sequenced T cells, diversity estimates were lower bounds. Possibly confounding the expanded clonotype changes was the fact that donor CMV status was unknown.

On this clonotype itself: Its antigen remains unidentified.

The V gene's germline CDR1 is MGHDK and CDR2 SYGVNS. V lost 4 bases, J lost 2 bases, and 9 bases lay in between. This CDR3 has 13 residues. For the second PCR, which ran for about 7 to 11 cycles, a sample-barcoded 5' primer and a J-beta primer mix were used. MiXCR, applied by TCRdb to the 5' RACE reads, yields one record per CDR3 protein. The sample has more than 1.4 million distinct CDR3 sequences; 42% are singletons. The V gene is TRBV25-1, the J gene TRBJ2-7; D not resolved. The source of this sequence is a woman aged 18 to 35 in good health. Input material: blood. CDR3 in DNA: TGTGCCAGCAGTGGGCGCTACACCTACGAGCAGTACTTC. Protein product: CASSGRYTYEQYF.